Shown below are 3 T cell receptor beta chains from a single sample sequenced in a study of blood T cell repertoires in COVID-19. Here immunoSEQ multiplex PCR was the method, and the copy in TCRdb shows in-frame clones only, minus some. This sample has 350,000 to 400,000 clones, with about 88% found just once. The source material was PBMCs or T cells enriched from blood (not recorded which). These receptors originate from a woman younger than 30 who had recovered from COVID-19.

The V gene is TRBV4-1, the J gene TRBJ1-4, with 7 bases aligning to TRBD1. Trimming at V came to 3 bases and at J to 8 bases, leaving 15 bases not matched to a gene. The CDR3 runs 17 residues. CDR1 is MGHRA, CDR2 YSYEKL, per germline. CDR3 bases: TGCGCCAGCAGCCAGGGCCACAAGACAGGGTTTCGAGAAAAACTGTTTTTT. Protein: CASSQGHKTGFREKLFF.

The chain couples TRBV11-3 to TRBJ2-6; perhaps TRBD1 as D (6 bases). Germline CDR1 reads SGHNT; CDR2 reads YENEEA. This CDR3 has 16 residues. The germline V and J ends were trimmed by 6 bases and 1 base, with 13 bases remaining between them. CDR3 DNA: TGTGCCAGCAGGTTACAGGGCACTTCTGGGGCCAACGTCCTGACTTTC. Its translation: CASRLQGTSGANVLTF.

The V call is TRBV6-5, the J call TRBJ1-1; D gene uncertain. This CDR3 spans 13 amino acids. V lost 0 bases, J lost 10 bases, and 12 bases lay in between. Germline CDR1 MNHEY, CDR2 SVGAGI. The CDR3: CASSYSLKGAAFF. The CDR3 bases are TGTGCCAGCAGTTACTCCCTTAAGGGAGCAGCTTTCTTT.